This entry is about one TCR beta chain. Sequencing used immunoSEQ multiplex PCR; TCRdb keeps in-frame clones, though not all of them. The profile shows fewer than 90,000 clones, 84% of them singletons. The sample comes from a study of control samples from healthy donors and cancer patients. Sequencing was performed on blood. The sequence was collected from a man aged 50 to 59 in good health.

The CDR3 spells CASSEWGSSYEQYF. For the CDR3, the DNA is TGTGCCAGCAGTGAATGGGGCAGCTCCTACGAGCAGTACTTC. This chain uses TRBV6-1 with TRBJ2-7; TRBD1 is a possible D gene (5 bases). The CDR3 contains 14 residues. Germline V gives CDR1 MNHNS, CDR2 SASEGT. V lost 2 bases, J lost 0 bases, and 8 bases lay in between.